This section outlines one T cell receptor (beta chain) sequence together with its context. For the second PCR, which ran for about 7 to 11 cycles, a sample-barcoded 5' primer and a J-beta primer mix were used. TCRdb ran MiXCR on the 5' RACE reads and lists one entry per CDR3 protein. The repertoire holds 1.5 million to 1.8 million distinct CDR3 sequences, with 42% as singletons. V gave up 6 bases and J gave up 5 bases, with 20 bases separating them. Germline CDR1 MDHEN, CDR2 SYDVKM. This CDR3 region has 15 residues. The sample is drawn from a study of blood T cells in healthy people across ages. Source material: blood. This TCR was sampled from a woman under 30 in good health. The chain combines TRBV28 with TRBJ2-7; the D gene could be TRBD1 or TRBD2 (5 bases each). The CDR3 coding sequence is TGTGCCAGCAGCCCCCCCGGCATCGGGACGGACGAGCAGTACTTC. It specifies CASSPPGIGTDEQYF.